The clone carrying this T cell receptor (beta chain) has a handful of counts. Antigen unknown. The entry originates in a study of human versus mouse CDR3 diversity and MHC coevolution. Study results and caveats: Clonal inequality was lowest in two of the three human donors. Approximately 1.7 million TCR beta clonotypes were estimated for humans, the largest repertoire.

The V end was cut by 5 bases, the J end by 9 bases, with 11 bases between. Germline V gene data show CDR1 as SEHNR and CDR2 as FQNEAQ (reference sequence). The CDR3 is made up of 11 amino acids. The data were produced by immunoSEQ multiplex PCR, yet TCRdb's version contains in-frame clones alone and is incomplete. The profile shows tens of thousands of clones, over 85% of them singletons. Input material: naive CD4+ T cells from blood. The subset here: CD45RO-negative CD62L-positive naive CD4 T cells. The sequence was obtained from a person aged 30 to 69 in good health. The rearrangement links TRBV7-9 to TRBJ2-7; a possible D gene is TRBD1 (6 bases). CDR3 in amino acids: CASSEQGVQYF. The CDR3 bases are TGTGCCAGCAGCGAACAGGGTGTGCAGTACTTC.